The rows below give T cell receptor beta chains drawn from one sample of a study of follicular helper T cells after annual influenza vaccination. Method: immunoSEQ multiplex PCR; TCRdb's copy keeps in-frame clones and lacks some. Among 9,700 or so clones, around 81% were seen once, and the ten largest hold around 0.57%. Material: CXCR5- memory CD4+ T cells sorted from blood, obtained 7 days after influenza vaccination. The receptors shown here come from an adult who received the influenza vaccine. CDR3s include the opening cysteine and the closing phenylalanine or tryptophan. Fields, in order: V gene, J gene, clone size, CDR3 length, D gene, CDR3 protein, CDR3 DNA. A D gene is named only where the DNA matches it firmly. Size tells how often a clone was seen (once, few, many) or the class of an expanded clone, and some rows leave it out.

TRBV18	TRBJ2-5	-	13	-	CASSPTVGETQYF	TGTGCCAGCTCACCCACAGTAGGGGAGACCCAGTACTTC
TRBV19	TRBJ1-2	-	14	TRBD1	CASTDQGGFYGYTF	TGTGCCAGTACGGATCAGGGGGGCTTTTATGGCTACACCTTC
TRBV6-1	TRBJ2-2	-	11	TRBD1	CASRDRGRLFF	TGTGCCAGCCGAGACAGGGGGCGGCTGTTTTTT
TRBV6-5	TRBJ2-3	once	14	TRBD1	CASSPGQGPDTQYF	TGTGCCAGCAGCCCGGGACAGGGGCCAGATACGCAGTATTTT
TRBV4-3	TRBJ1-6	-	15	TRBD1	CASSHDRGQESPLHF	TGCGCCAGCAGCCATGACAGGGGGCAGGAATCACCCCTCCACTTT
TRBV28	TRBJ1-5	-	15	TRBD1	CASSRPQGDAQPQHF	TGTGCCAGCAGCCGGCCGCAGGGGGATGCTCAGCCCCAGCATTTT
TRBV2	TRBJ2-7	-	14	TRBD2	CARKIPGLTYEQYF	TGTGCCAGAAAAATTCCGGGACTAACCTACGAGCAGTACTTC
TRBV5-1	TRBJ2-2	few	17	TRBD1	CASSSLPGQGASGELFF	TGCGCCAGCAGCTCCCTACCGGGACAGGGGGCCTCCGGGGAGCTGTTTTTT
TRBV7-2	TRBJ1-2	-	14	TRBD1	CASSSTGVGYGYTF	TGTGCCAGCAGCTCCACAGGGGTCGGCTATGGCTACACCTTC
TRBV18	TRBJ1-1	-	18	TRBD1	CASSLYIPGTGGLAEAFF	TGTGCCAGCTCACTCTACATTCCCGGGACAGGGGGCTTGGCTGAAGCTTTCTTT
TRBV7-3	TRBJ1-1	-	13	-	CASSLQGDTEAFF	TGTGCCAGCAGTCTTCAGGGTGACACTGAAGCTTTCTTT
TRBV5-5	TRBJ2-5	-	15	-	CASSWGPPVEETQYF	TGTGCCAGTAGCTGGGGACCGCCGGTAGAGGAGACCCAGTACTTC
TRBV15	TRBJ1-1	-	14	-	CATSRVPVNTEAFF	TGTGCCACCAGCAGAGTCCCGGTGAACACTGAAGCTTTCTTT
TRBV29-1	TRBJ2-7	-	15	TRBD2	CSVRPSSGRTNEQYF	TGCAGCGTTCGACCCTCTAGCGGGAGAACGAACGAGCAGTACTTC
TRBV7-2	TRBJ2-1	-	18	-	CASSLNPRRDLYYNEQFF	TGTGCCAGCAGCCTAAACCCCCGGAGGGACTTATACTACAATGAGCAGTTCTTC
TRBV19	TRBJ2-1	once	11	-	CASSNFDEQFF	TGTGCCAGTAGTAACTTCGATGAGCAGTTCTTC
TRBV28	TRBJ1-5	-	15	TRBD1	CASSLGTGINQPQHF	TGTGCCAGCAGTTTGGGGACAGGGATCAATCAGCCCCAGCATTTT
TRBV6-5	TRBJ1-4	-	16	-	CASSYSKLATNEKLFF	TGTGCCAGCAGTTACTCGAAATTGGCAACTAATGAAAAACTGTTTTTT
TRBV7-2	TRBJ1-2	-	14	TRBD1	CASSSTATGLGYTF	TGTGCCAGCAGCTCTACCGCGACAGGGCTCGGCTACACCTTC
TRBV7-2	TRBJ2-1	once	13	-	CASSLDRENEQFF	TGTGCCAGCAGCTTAGATCGGGAGAATGAGCAGTTCTTC
TRBV5-1	TRBJ2-5	-	15	TRBD1	CASSLGLRGPETQYF	TGCGCCAGCAGTTTGGGACTCAGGGGGCCGGAGACCCAGTACTTC
TRBV6-5	TRBJ1-5	-	13	-	CASSYESNQPQHF	TGTGCCAGCAGTTACGAGAGTAATCAGCCCCAGCATTTT
TRBV30	TRBJ2-7	-	13	-	CAWNGEISYEQYF	TGTGCCTGGAATGGTGAAATCTCCTACGAGCAGTACTTC
TRBV9	TRBJ1-6	-	16	-	CASSSQRGAANSPLHF	TGTGCCAGCAGCTCACAAAGGGGGGCGGCGAATTCACCCCTCCACTTT
TRBV27	TRBJ1-5	-	14	TRBD1	CASSQTGDGQPQHF	TGTGCCAGCAGTCAGACAGGGGATGGTCAGCCCCAGCATTTT
TRBV5-1	TRBJ2-7	once	13	-	CASSSPPLYEQYF	TGCGCCAGCAGCTCGCCTCCTCTCTACGAGCAGTACTTC
TRBV6-1	TRBJ1-3	-	14	TRBD1	CASRGQGSGNTIYF	TGTGCCAGCAGGGGACAGGGCTCTGGAAACACCATATATTTT
TRBV7-9	TRBJ2-1	few	15	-	CASSLDRLIPNEQFF	TGTGCCAGCAGCCTTGACCGCCTAATACCCAATGAGCAGTTCTTC
TRBV7-2	TRBJ2-1	-	15	-	CASSLPGVSYNEQFF	TGTGCCAGCAGCTTACCAGGAGTTTCCTACAATGAGCAGTTCTTC
TRBV15	TRBJ1-3	-	16	-	CATSRDARPSGNTIYF	TGTGCCACCAGCAGAGATGCCAGACCATCTGGAAACACCATATATTTT
TRBV19	TRBJ2-7	-	13	TRBD1	CASSTTGASAQYF	TGTGCCAGTAGTACGACAGGGGCCAGCGCGCAGTACTTC
TRBV6-5	TRBJ2-5	-	15	-	CASSYSTGGEETQYF	TGTGCCAGCAGTTACTCGACAGGAGGGGAAGAGACCCAGTACTTC
TRBV4-3	TRBJ2-3	-	17	TRBD2	CASSQVLSGGDADTQYF	TGCGCCAGCAGCCAAGTATTATCGGGGGGGGATGCAGATACGCAGTATTTT
TRBV28	TRBJ1-2	-	13	-	CASSLPGGYGYTF	TGTGCCAGCAGTTTACCCGGAGGCTATGGCTACACCTTC
TRBV4-2	TRBJ2-2	-	18	TRBD1	CASSHSGTGVKRTGELFF	TGTGCCAGCAGCCACTCCGGGACAGGGGTAAAACGGACCGGGGAGCTGTTTTTT
TRBV6-6	TRBJ2-1	-	12	-	CASSTADDVQFF	TGTGCCAGCAGTACGGCTGACGACGTTCAGTTCTTC
TRBV13	TRBJ2-1	-	15	-	CASSLDAGPYNEQFF	TGTGCCAGCAGCTTAGATGCAGGGCCCTACAATGAGCAGTTCTTC
TRBV10-3	TRBJ2-4	-	15	-	CAIRGGDGSGNIQYF	TGTGCCATCAGGGGGGGTGACGGCAGTGGTAACATTCAGTACTTC